This T cell receptor beta chain is from a study of cytomegalovirus exposure and HLA in healthy donors. General study results and limits: The study flagged 150 to 200 TCR beta chains as cytomegalovirus-associated.

Donors showed nominal health when sampled, although they likely had unrecorded immune exposures. Amplification used 60 Vbeta primers and 13 Jbeta primers. The protocol was immunoSEQ multiplex PCR, while the TCRdb copy is restricted to in-frame clones and leaves out a portion. The data show about 59,000 clones, 80% seen once. Looked up from germline, CDR1 is SGHRS and CDR2 is YFSETQ. J gave up 6 bases and V 4 bases, and 11 bases lay outside the gene matches. The CDR3 runs 15 residues. As for this clone: The target antigen is unknown.

Sample: PBMCs. The gene calls are TRBV5-1 and TRBJ1-1; 8 bases line up with TRBD1. This receptor was taken from a woman between 35 and 50 years old in good health and CMV-seronegative. This CDR3 is CASSVPTGALSEAFF. CDR3 DNA: TGCGCCAGCAGCGTCCCGACAGGGGCCCTGTCTGAAGCTTTCTTT.